This T cell receptor beta chain was observed in a study of Graves' ophthalmopathy and Graves' hyperthyroidism. Investigators amplified TCR beta CDR3 regions from RNA transcripts. The authors performed first-round RT-PCR with HTBI primers and then a second-round multiplex PCR. In TCRdb, the multiplex PCR reads were re-called with MiXCR into one record per CDR3 protein. Of just over 600,000 distinct CDR3 sequences detected, over 20% appear once; the ten largest clones hold more than 5.5%. Absence of ophthalmopathy within 18 months of follow-up defined stable hyperthyroidism. Patients were diagnosed from clinical symptoms, serum thyroxine, TRAb, thyroid ultrasound and orbital computed tomography. This clonotype appeared many times. Antigen: not known. V dropped 6 bases and J dropped 0 bases, with 8 bases sitting between them. CDR3 length: 12 residues. Germline CDR1 is SQVTM and CDR2 is ANQGSEA. The study, taken as a whole, reports: Ophthalmopathy progression was predicted by the model at more than 55% sensitivity and 72% to 80% specificity. Most thyroid-expanded clonotypes exceeding 0.001 frequency were also found in blood.

Sequencing was done on a sample of peripheral blood. The rearrangement uses TRBV29-1 and TRBJ1-1; possibly TRBD1 for D (5 bases). The sequence came from a woman under 30 with stable Graves' hyperthyroidism. Some clones in this sample may be carry-over from other donors' samples. The CDR3 bases are TGCAGCGTCGCGGGACTGAACACTGAAGCTTTCTTT. This codes for CSVAGLNTEAFF.